One and the same sample provided the 14 T cell receptor beta chains below, sequenced in a study of a mutant IDH1 vaccine in newly diagnosed glioma. Time point: baseline, week 1 (first vaccination visit). The sample's treatment: pre-vaccination baseline after standard-of-care therapy. The repertoire was sequenced with immunoSEQ multiplex PCR; TCRdb's copy has only in-frame clones and lacks some. Of roughly 25,000 clones listed, around 93% are singletons. Sample: PBMCs, taken from a glioma patient treated with radiotherapy, temozolomide or both. These receptors all come from a man aged 35 to 55 with glioma.

This clone was seen a single time. V is TRBV19 and J is TRBJ1-1; D ambiguous. Trimming took off 0 bases at V and 3 bases at J, with 14 bases between the two ends. The CDR3 contains 16 residues. The germline V gene encodes CDR1 LNHDA and CDR2 SQIVND (reference sequence). CDR3 amino acids: CASSIDEETVDTEAFF. CDR3 DNA sequence: TGTGCCAGTAGTATAGATGAGGAGACGGTTGACACTGAAGCTTTCTTT.

The chain carries TRBV28 and TRBJ1-2; 9 bases fit TRBD1. This CDR3 region has 13 residues. The V and J ends lost 6 bases and 8 bases, in that order; junction bases with no gene match: 7. Looked up from germline, CDR1 is MDHEN and CDR2 is SYDVKM. The CDR3 here is CASSSQGAGGYTF. Written as DNA, the CDR3 is TGTGCCAGCAGCTCACAGGGGGCAGGGGGCTACACCTTC.

In this sample, this clone turned up once. The chain is built from TRBV19 and TRBJ1-4, with 9 bases fitting TRBD1. In germline, CDR1 is LNHDA, CDR2 SQIVND (reference sequence). V gave up 8 bases and J gave up 7 bases; unmatched junction bases: 5. The CDR3 sequence is 13 residues long. Here the CDR3 DNA reads TGTGCCAGTCGGGACAGGGTTAGTGAAAAACTGTTTTTT. Protein: CASRDRVSEKLFF.

J is TRBJ1-6 and V is TRBV5-1, with a tentative D call TRBD1 (5 bases). V lost 0 bases to trimming and J lost 6 bases, with 10 bases between them. In germline, CDR1 is SGHRS, CDR2 YFSETQ. This CDR3 has 15 amino acids. The CDR3 sequence is CASSLVGASNSPLHF. The CDR3 nucleotides read TGCGCCAGCAGCTTGGTAGGGGCGAGTAATTCACCCCTCCACTTT.

The chain couples TRBV27 to TRBJ2-3; no clear D gene. The CDR3 consists of 13 residues. Germline V gene lookup returns CDR1 MNHEY and CDR2 SMNVEV (reference sequence). V was trimmed by 5 bases and J by 0 bases, leaving 6 bases between them. The CDR3 reads CASSTDSTDTQYF. CDR3 DNA: TGTGCCAGCAGTACAGACAGCACAGATACGCAGTATTTT.

Only a few counts were recorded for this clone. The J gene is TRBJ1-2, the V gene TRBV27; 9 bases map to TRBD1. J gave up 6 bases and V 6 bases, and 2 bases lay outside the gene matches. CDR1 and CDR2 (germline): MNHEY, SMNVEV (reference sequence). The CDR3 runs 12 residues. CDR3 amino acids: CASRRDRDGYTF. The DNA for the CDR3 is TGTGCCAGCAGGAGGGACAGGGATGGCTACACCTTC.

The V gene is TRBV6-5, the J gene TRBJ1-1; 7 positions agree with TRBD1. From germline, CDR1 is MNHEY and CDR2 SVGAGI. The V segment lost 5 bases and the J segment 1 base; nucleotides outside the gene matches: 7. The CDR3 covers 15 residues. As DNA, the CDR3 is TGTGCCAGCAGTGCCGCGGGACAGCCGAACACTGAAGCTTTCTTT. Amino acids: CASSAAGQPNTEAFF.

In DNA, the CDR3 is TGTGCCAGCAGCTTAGGCTCCGGTGACAGGGTATACGCTTTCTTT. It is translated as CASSLGSGDRVYAFF. The genes are TRBV11-2 and TRBJ1-1; 7 bases agree with TRBD1. V shed 1 base and J 11 bases; nucleotides not matched to a gene: 13. The CDR3 has 15 amino acids. The germline V gene encodes CDR1 SGHAT and CDR2 FQNNGV. The complete variable domain, with remaining parts taken from reference TRBV11-2 and TRBJ1-1, reads EAGVAQSPRYKIIEKRQSVAFWCNPISGHATLYWYQQILGQGPKLLIQFQNNGVVDDSQLPKDRFSAERLKGVDSTLKIQPAKLEDSAVYLCASSLGSGDRVYAFFGQGTRLTVV.

V and J are TRBV4-3 and TRBJ1-4, with 8 bases aligning to TRBD1. The germline V gene encodes CDR1 LGHNA and CDR2 YSLEER. The CDR3 covers 15 residues. After removal of 4 bases from V and 6 bases from J, the junction contained 7 bases not matched to a gene. The CDR3 DNA follows: TGCGCCAGCAGCCGCTACGGACAGGGCCATGAAAAACTGTTTTTT. It encodes CASSRYGQGHEKLFF.

This clone was counted a few times. The chain has TRBV30 and TRBJ2-2, with unresolved D. Germline CDR1 reads GTSNPN; CDR2 reads SVGIG (reference sequence). The CDR3 runs 14 residues. The ends were cut back, 0 bases at V and 7 bases at J, with 12 bases in the middle. CDR3 residues: CAWSVGLILGELFF. CDR3 in DNA: TGTGCCTGGAGTGTAGGGCTAATTCTCGGGGAGCTGTTTTTT.

This rearrangement joins TRBV4-3 to TRBJ1-5; D is ambiguous. V lost 0 bases, J lost 5 bases, and 11 bases lay in between. The length of the CDR3 is 15 residues. Germline V gives CDR1 LGHNA, CDR2 YSLEER. The CDR3 coding sequence is TGCGCCAGCAGCCAAGATACGGGGTGGCATCAGCCCCAGCATTTT. Protein sequence: CASSQDTGWHQPQHF.

The chain has TRBV7-8 and TRBJ2-6; the match to TRBD1 covers 9 bases. V trimming: 2 bases; J trimming: 0 bases; junction bases outside the gene matches: 5. Germline values: CDR1 SGHVS, CDR2 FQNEAQ. The CDR3 loop spans 18 amino acids. CDR3 sequence (DNA): TGTGCCAGCAGCTTAAGGGACAGGGACATCTCTGGGGCCAACGTCCTGACTTTC. This translates into CASSLRDRDISGANVLTF.

The rearrangement uses TRBV29-1 and TRBJ2-1, with D perhaps matching TRBD1 or TRBD2 (5 bases each). Germline CDR1 is SQVTM and CDR2 is ANQGSEA. V was shortened by 4 bases and J by 3 bases, with 10 bases between the two germline ends. This CDR3 comprises 13 residues. The CDR3 is CSVGGRVYNEQFF. The CDR3, as DNA: TGCAGCGTTGGGGGACGGGTCTACAATGAGCAGTTCTTC.

This sequence joins TRBV11-2 and TRBJ2-2; 12 bases are shared with TRBD2. The germline gives CDR1 SGHAT, CDR2 FQNNGV. The CDR3 has 19 residues. The ends lost 4 bases at V and 6 bases at J; junction bases unmatched: 15. The CDR3 DNA reads as TGTGCCAGCAGCTCAAGCACCAGACTAGCGGGAGATGCGTCCGGGGAGCTGTTTTTT. Translated: CASSSSTRLAGDASGELFF. The whole variable domain, remainder taken from reference TRBV11-2 and TRBJ2-2, is EAGVAQSPRYKIIEKRQSVAFWCNPISGHATLYWYQQILGQGPKLLIQFQNNGVVDDSQLPKDRFSAERLKGVDSTLKIQPAKLEDSAVYLCASSSSTRLAGDASGELFFGEGSRLTVL.